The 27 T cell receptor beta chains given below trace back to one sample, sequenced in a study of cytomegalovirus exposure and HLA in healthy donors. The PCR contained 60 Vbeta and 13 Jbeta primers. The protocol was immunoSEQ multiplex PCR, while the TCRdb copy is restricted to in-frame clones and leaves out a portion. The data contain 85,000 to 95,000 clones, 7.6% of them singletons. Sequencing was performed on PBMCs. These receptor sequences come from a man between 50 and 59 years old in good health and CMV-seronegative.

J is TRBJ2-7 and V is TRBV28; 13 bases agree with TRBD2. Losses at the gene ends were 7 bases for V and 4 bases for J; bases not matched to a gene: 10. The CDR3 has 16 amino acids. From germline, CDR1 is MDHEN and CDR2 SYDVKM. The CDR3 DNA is TGTGCCAGCAACCCTTGGACTAGCGGGAGTGGTTACGAGCAGTACTTC. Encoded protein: CASNPWTSGSGYEQYF.

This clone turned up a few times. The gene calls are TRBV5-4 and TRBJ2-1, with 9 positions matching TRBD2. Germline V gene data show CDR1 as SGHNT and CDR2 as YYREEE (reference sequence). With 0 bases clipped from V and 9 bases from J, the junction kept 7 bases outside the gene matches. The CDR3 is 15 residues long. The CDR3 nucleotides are TGTGCCAGCAGCTTGGACCTAGCGGGAAGTAGTGAGCAGTTCTTC. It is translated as CASSLDLAGSSEQFF. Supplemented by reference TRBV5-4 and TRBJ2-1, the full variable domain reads ETGVTQSPTHLIKTRGQQVTLRCSSQSGHNTVSWYQQALGQGPQFIFQYYREEENGRGNFPPRFSGLQFPNYSSELNVNALELDDSALYLCASSLDLAGSSEQFFGPGTRLTVL.

CDR3 loop: CASSLAQGRSNQPQHF. In DNA, the CDR3 is TGTGCCAGCAGCTTGGCACAGGGTCGAAGCAATCAGCCCCAGCATTTT. The rearrangement joins TRBV5-6 to TRBJ1-5; tentatively, D is TRBD1 (6 bases). Trimming left V 0 bases short and J 1 base short, with 11 bases between. Germline lookup yields CDR1 SGHDT and CDR2 YYEEEE. This CDR3 has 16 residues.

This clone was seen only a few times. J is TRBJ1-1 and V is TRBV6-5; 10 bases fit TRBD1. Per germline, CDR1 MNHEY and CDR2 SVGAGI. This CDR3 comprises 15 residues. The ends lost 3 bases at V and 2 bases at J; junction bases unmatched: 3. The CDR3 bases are TGTGCCAGCAGTTATGGGACAGGGGTTAACACTGAAGCTTTCTTT. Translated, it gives CASSYGTGVNTEAFF.

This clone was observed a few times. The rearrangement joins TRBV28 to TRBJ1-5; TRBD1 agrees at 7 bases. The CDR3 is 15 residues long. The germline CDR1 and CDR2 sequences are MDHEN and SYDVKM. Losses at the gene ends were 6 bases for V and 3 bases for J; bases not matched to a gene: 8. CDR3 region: CASSQNRGLNQPQHF. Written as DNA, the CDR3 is TGTGCCAGCAGCCAAAACAGGGGACTCAATCAGCCCCAGCATTTT.

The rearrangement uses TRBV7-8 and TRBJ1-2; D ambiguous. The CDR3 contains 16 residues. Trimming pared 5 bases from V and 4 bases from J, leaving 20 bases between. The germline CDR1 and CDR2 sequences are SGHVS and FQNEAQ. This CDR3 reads CASSDRSAGSGYGYTF. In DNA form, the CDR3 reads TGTGCCAGCAGCGACCGCTCGGCGGGAAGCGGCTATGGCTACACCTTC.

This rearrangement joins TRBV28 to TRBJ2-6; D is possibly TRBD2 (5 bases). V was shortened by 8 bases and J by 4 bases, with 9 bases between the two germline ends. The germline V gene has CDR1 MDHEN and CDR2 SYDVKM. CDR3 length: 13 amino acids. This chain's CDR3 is CASWGEGANVLTF. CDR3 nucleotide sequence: TGTGCCAGCTGGGGAGAAGGGGCCAACGTCCTGACTTTC.

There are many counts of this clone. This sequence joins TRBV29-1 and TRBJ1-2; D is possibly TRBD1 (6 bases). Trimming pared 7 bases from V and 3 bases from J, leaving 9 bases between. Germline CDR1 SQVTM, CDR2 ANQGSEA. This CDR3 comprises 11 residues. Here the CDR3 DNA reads TGCAGCGCCGCAGGGGACTATGGCTACACCTTC. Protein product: CSAAGDYGYTF. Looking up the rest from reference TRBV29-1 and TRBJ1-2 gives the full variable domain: SAVISQKPSRDICQRGTSLTIQCQVDSQVTMMFWYRQQPGQSLTLIATANQGSEATYESGFVIDKFPISRPNLTFSTLTVSNMSPEDSSIYLCSAAGDYGYTFGSGTRLTVV.

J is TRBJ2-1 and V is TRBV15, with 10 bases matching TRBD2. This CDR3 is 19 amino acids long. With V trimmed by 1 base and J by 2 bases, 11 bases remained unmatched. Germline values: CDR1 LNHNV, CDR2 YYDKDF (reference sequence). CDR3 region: CATSRGQRGGSYPYNEQFF. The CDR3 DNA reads TGTGCCACCAGCAGAGGTCAGCGGGGGGGCTCTTATCCCTACAATGAGCAGTTCTTC.

The CDR3 bases are TGCGCCAGCAATACAGGGAACTCCTATGGCTACACCTTC. Translating it yields CASNTGNSYGYTF. V gene TRBV5-1 combines with J gene TRBJ1-2, with D tentatively TRBD1 (6 bases). Germline V gene lookup returns CDR1 SGHRS and CDR2 YFSETQ. CDR3 size: 13 residues. The germline V and J ends were trimmed by 6 bases and 4 bases, with 13 bases remaining between them.

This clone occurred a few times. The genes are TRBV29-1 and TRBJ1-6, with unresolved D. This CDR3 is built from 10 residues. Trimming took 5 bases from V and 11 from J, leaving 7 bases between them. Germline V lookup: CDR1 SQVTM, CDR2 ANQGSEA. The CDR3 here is CSVTSPPLHF. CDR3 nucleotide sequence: TGCAGCGTTACTAGTCCACCCCTCCACTTT. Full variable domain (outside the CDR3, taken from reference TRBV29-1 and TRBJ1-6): SAVISQKPSRDICQRGTSLTIQCQVDSQVTMMFWYRQQPGQSLTLIATANQGSEATYESGFVIDKFPISRPNLTFSTLTVSNMSPEDSSIYLCSVTSPPLHFGNGTRLTVT.

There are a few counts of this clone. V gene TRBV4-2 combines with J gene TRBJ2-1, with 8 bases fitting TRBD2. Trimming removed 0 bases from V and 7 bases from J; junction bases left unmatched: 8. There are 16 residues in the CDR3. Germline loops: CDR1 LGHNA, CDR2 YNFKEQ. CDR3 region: CASSQDPSGSGNEQFF. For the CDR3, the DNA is TGTGCCAGCAGCCAAGATCCGAGCGGGAGTGGGAATGAGCAGTTCTTC.

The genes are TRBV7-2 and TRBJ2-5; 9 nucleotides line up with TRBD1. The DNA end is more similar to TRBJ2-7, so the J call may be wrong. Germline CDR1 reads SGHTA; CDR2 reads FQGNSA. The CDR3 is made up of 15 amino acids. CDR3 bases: TGTGCCAGCAGCTCCCCGGACAGGGGCCTTCCCGAGCAGTACTTC. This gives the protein CASSSPDRGLPEQYF.

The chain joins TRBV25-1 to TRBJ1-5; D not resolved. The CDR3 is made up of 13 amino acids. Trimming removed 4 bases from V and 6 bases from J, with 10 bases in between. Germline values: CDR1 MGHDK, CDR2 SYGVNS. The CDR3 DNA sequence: TGTGCCAGCAGTGGTCCGTACGGTCAGCCCCAGCATTTT. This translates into CASSGPYGQPQHF.

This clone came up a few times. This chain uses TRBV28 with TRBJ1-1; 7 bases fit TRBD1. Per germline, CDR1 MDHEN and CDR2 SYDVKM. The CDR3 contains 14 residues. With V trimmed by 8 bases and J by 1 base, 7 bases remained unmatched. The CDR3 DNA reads TGTGCCAGCTTCCCGTGGACAGGGAACACTGAAGCTTTCTTT. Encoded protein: CASFPWTGNTEAFF.

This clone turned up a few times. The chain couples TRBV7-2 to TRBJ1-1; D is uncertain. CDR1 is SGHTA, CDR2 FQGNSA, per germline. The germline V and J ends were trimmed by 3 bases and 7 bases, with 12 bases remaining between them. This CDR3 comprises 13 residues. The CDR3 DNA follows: TGTGCCAGCAGCTTTCTGGGAAGCGGTGAAGCTTTCTTT. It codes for CASSFLGSGEAFF.

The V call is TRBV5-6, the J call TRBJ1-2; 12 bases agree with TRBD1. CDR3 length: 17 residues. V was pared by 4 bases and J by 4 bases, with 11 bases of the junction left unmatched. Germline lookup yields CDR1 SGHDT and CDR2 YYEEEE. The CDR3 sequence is CASSPPGQGARSYGYTF. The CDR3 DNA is TGTGCCAGCAGCCCCCCGGGACAGGGGGCGCGTAGCTATGGCTACACCTTC.

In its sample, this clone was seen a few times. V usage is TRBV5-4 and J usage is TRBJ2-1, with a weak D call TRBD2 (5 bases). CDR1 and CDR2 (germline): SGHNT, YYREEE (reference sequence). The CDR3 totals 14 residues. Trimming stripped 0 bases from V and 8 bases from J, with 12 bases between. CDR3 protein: CASSLVDSEHEQFF. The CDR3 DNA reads TGTGCCAGCAGCTTGGTGGACTCCGAGCATGAGCAGTTCTTC.

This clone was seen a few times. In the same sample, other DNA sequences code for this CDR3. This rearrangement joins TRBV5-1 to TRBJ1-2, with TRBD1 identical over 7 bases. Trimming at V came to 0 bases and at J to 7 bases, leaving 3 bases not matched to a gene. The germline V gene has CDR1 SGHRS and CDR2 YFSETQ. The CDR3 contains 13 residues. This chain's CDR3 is CASSLGQGGGYTF. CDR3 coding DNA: TGCGCCAGCAGCTTGGGACAGGGTGGTGGCTACACCTTC.

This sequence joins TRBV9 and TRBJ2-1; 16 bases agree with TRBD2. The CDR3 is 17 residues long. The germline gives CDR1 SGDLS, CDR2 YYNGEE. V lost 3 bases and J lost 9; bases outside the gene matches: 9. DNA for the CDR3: TGTGCCAGCAGCGCCCCCGGGACTAGCGGGAGGGCTGGTGAGCAGTTCTTC. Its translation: CASSAPGTSGRAGEQFF.

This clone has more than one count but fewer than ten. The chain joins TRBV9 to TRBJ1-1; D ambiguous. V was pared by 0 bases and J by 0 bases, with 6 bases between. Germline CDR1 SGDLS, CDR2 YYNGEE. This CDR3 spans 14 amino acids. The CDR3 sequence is CASSVGSLNTEAFF. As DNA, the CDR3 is TGTGCCAGCAGCGTAGGGAGTTTGAACACTGAAGCTTTCTTT.

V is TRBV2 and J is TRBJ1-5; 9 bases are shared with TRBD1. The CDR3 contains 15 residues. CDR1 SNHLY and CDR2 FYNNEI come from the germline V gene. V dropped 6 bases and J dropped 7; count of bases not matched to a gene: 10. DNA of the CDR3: TGTGCCAGCAGGGAGGTTGGGACAGGGAGGCAGCCCCAGCATTTT. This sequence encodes CASREVGTGRQPQHF.

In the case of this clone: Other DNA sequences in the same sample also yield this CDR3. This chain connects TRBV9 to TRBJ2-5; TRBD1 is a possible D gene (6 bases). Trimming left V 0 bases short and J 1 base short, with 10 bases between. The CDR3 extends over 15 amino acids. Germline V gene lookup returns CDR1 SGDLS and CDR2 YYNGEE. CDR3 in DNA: TGTGCCAGCAGCGTAGGGACAGCCACCCAAGAGACCCAGTACTTC. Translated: CASSVGTATQETQYF.

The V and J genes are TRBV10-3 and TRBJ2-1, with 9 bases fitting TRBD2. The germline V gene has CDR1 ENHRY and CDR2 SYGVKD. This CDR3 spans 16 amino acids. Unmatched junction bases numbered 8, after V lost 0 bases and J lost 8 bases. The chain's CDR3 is CAISESSGRSSDEQFF. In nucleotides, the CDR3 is TGTGCCATCAGTGAGTCGAGCGGGAGGTCTTCGGATGAGCAGTTCTTC.

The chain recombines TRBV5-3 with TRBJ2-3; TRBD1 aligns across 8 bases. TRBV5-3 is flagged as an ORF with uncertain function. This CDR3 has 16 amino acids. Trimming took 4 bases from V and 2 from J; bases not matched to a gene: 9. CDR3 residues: CARSIPPGQDTDTQYF. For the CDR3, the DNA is TGTGCCAGAAGCATACCACCGGGACAGGACACAGATACGCAGTATTTT.

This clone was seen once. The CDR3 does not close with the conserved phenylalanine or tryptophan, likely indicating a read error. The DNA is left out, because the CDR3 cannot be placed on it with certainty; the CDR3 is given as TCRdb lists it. CDR3 amino acids: CASSDITGEMFL. V is TRBV6-1 and J is TRBJ2-2; no DNA check was done on the table's D call, TRBD1. The CDR3 sequence runs 12 residues, both termini included. Germline CDR1 and CDR2: MNHNS and SASEGT.

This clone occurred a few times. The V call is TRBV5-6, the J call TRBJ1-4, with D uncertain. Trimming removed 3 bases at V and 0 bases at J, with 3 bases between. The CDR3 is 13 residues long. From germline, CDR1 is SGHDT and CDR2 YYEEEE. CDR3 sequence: CASSSATNEKLFF. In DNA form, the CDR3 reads TGTGCCAGCAGCTCAGCAACTAATGAAAAACTGTTTTTT.